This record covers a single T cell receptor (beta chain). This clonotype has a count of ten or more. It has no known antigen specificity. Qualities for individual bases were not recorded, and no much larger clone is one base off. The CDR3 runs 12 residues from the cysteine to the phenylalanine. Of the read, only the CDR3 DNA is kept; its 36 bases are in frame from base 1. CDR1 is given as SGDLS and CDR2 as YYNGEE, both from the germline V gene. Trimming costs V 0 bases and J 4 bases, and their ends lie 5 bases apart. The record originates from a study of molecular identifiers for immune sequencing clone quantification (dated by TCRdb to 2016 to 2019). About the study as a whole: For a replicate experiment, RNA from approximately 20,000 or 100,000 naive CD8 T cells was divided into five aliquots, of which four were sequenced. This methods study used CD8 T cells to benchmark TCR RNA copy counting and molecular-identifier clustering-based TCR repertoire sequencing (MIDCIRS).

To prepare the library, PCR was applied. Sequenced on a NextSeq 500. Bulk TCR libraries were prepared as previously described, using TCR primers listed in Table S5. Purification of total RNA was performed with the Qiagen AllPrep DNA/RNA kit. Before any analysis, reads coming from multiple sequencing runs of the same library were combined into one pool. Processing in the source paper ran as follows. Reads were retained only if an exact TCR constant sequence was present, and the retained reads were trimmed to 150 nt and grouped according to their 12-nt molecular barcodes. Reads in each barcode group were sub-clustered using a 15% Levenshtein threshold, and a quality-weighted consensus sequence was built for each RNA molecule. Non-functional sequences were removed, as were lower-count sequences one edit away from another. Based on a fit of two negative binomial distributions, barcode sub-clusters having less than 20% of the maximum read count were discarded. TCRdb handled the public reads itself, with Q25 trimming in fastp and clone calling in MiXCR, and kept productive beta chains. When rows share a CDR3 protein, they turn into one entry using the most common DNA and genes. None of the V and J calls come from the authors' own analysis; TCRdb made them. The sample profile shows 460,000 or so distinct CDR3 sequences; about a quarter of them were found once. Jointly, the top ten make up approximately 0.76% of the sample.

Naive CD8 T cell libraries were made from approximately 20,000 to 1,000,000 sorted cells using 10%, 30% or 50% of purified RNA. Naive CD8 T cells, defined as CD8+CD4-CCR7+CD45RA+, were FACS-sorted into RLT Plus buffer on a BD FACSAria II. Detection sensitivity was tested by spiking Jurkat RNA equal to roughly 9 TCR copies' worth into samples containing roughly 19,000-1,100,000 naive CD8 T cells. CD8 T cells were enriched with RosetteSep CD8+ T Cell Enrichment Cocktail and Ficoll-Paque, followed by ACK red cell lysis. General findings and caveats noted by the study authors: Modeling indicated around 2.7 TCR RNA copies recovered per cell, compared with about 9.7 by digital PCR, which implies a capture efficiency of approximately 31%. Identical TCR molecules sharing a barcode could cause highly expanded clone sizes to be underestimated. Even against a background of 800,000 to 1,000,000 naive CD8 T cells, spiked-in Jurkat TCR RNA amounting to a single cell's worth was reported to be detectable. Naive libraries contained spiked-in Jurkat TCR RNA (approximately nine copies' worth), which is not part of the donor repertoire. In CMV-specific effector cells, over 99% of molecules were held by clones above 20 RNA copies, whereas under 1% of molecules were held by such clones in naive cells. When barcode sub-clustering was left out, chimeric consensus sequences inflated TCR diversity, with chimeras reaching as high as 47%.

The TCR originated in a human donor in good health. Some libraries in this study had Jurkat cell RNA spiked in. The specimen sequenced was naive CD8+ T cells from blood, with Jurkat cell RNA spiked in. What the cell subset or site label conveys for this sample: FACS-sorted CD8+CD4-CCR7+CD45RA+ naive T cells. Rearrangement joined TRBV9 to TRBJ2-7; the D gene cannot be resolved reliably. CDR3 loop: CASSVDGYEQYF. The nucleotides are TGTGCCAGCAGCGTAGATGGTTACGAGCAGTACTTC.